These 23 T cell receptor beta chains were sequenced from one sample in a study of PD-L1 blockade in urothelial cancer. Here immunoSEQ multiplex PCR was the method, and the copy in TCRdb shows in-frame clones only, minus some. The sample lists about 29,000 clones; around 84% were seen once. Material: PBMCs, obtained around atezolizumab (anti-PD-L1) treatment. Receptor source: a man in his fifties or sixties with urothelial cancer.

The chain couples TRBV4-3 to TRBJ2-5; 7 bases are a match to TRBD2. There are 16 residues in the CDR3. Unmatched junction bases numbered 9, after V lost 4 bases and J lost 1 base. Germline-derived CDR1 and CDR2 are LGHNA and YSLEER. CDR3: CASSRERGSVQETQYF. The CDR3 DNA reads as TGCGCCAGCAGCCGGGAGCGGGGTTCGGTCCAAGAGACCCAGTACTTC.

The V call is TRBV9, the J call TRBJ1-4; 8 bases match TRBD1. The germline V gene has CDR1 SGDLS and CDR2 YYNGEE. The CDR3 extends over 15 amino acids. J gave up 7 bases and V 4 bases, and 9 bases lay outside the gene matches. The CDR3 here is CASSPRTGSGEKLFF. In DNA, the CDR3 is TGTGCCAGCAGCCCCCGGACAGGGAGCGGTGAAAAACTGTTTTTT.

The rearrangement joins TRBV6-4 to TRBJ1-6, with 9 positions matching TRBD1. With 6 bases clipped from V and 7 bases from J, the junction kept 4 bases outside the gene matches. Germline V gene lookup returns CDR1 MRHNA and CDR2 SNTAGT. The CDR3 covers 14 residues. The CDR3 here is CASRDRGPNSPLHF. As DNA, the CDR3 is TGTGCCAGCAGGGACAGGGGCCCGAATTCACCCCTCCACTTT.

The chain joins TRBV11-2 to TRBJ1-2; 9 bases match TRBD1. CDR3 length: 15 amino acids. Unmatched junction bases numbered 6, after V lost 3 bases and J lost 4 bases. Germline V gives CDR1 SGHAT, CDR2 FQNNGV. The CDR3 region is CASSFSTGGAYGYTF. The CDR3 DNA follows: TGTGCCAGCAGCTTTTCGACAGGGGGTGCCTATGGCTACACCTTC.

V gene TRBV6-6 combines with J gene TRBJ2-3; 11 bases are shared with TRBD2. Germline V gene sequence: CDR1 MNHNY, CDR2 SVGAGI (reference sequence). This CDR3 spans 16 amino acids. The J segment lost 3 bases and the V segment lost 6 bases, leaving 8 bases of the junction unmatched. The CDR3: CASSSALAGETDTQYF. CDR3 nucleotide sequence: TGTGCCAGCAGCTCCGCACTAGCGGGGGAGACAGATACGCAGTATTTT.

The V and J genes are TRBV9 and TRBJ2-2; D is possibly TRBD2 (5 bases). Germline assignment: CDR1 SGDLS and CDR2 YYNGEE. The CDR3 is 15 residues long. Trimming took 3 bases from V and 4 from J, leaving 13 bases between them. DNA of the CDR3: TGTGCCAGCAGCGCTGGGAGCCACGGCACCGGGGAGCTGTTTTTT. Its translation is CASSAGSHGTGELFF.

V and J are TRBV7-9 and TRBJ2-7; no firm D call. V was pared by 7 bases and J by 1 base, with 11 bases between. The CDR3 extends over 13 amino acids. CDR1 SEHNR and CDR2 FQNEAQ come from the germline V gene (reference sequence). The CDR3 coding sequence is TGTGCCAGCAACAGCTTTGATTCCTACGAGCAGTACTTC. This gives the protein CASNSFDSYEQYF.

This rearrangement joins TRBV6-1 to TRBJ2-7; the match to TRBD2 covers 13 bases. The CDR3 is 14 residues long. The J segment lost 5 bases and the V segment lost 7 bases, leaving 5 bases of the junction unmatched. Germline values: CDR1 MNHNS, CDR2 SASEGT. This chain's CDR3 is CASKTSGRSHEQYF. CDR3 sequence (DNA): TGTGCCAGCAAGACTAGCGGGAGGTCCCACGAGCAGTACTTC.

The rearrangement links TRBV9 to TRBJ2-3, with 12 positions matching TRBD2. This CDR3 region has 16 residues. CDR1 is SGDLS and CDR2 is YYNGEE in the germline V gene. After removal of 0 bases from V and 3 bases from J, the junction contained 2 bases not matched to a gene. DNA of the CDR3: TGTGCCAGCAGCGTAGGGCTAGCGGGGGGGACAGATACGCAGTATTTT. Translation: CASSVGLAGGTDTQYF.

This clone was counted only a few times. The chain carries TRBV30 and TRBJ2-5; TRBD1 matches 8 bases. Germline assignment: CDR1 GTSNPN and CDR2 SVGIG (reference sequence). The ends lost 1 base at V and 7 bases at J; junction bases unmatched: 5. This CDR3 has 13 amino acids. CDR3: CAWSATGEGTQYF. CDR3 in DNA: TGTGCCTGGAGTGCGACAGGGGAAGGGACCCAGTACTTC.

V and J are TRBV30 and TRBJ1-4; possibly TRBD1 for D (6 bases). The CDR3 loop spans 16 amino acids. The germline gives CDR1 GTSNPN, CDR2 SVGIG (reference sequence). V shed 2 bases and J shed 4 bases, with 17 bases lying between them. CDR3 nucleotide sequence: TGTGCCTGGAGTATGCTTAGGGACACCCTTAATGAAAAACTGTTTTTT. Translated: CAWSMLRDTLNEKLFF.

The chain combines TRBV5-8 with TRBJ2-1; tentative D call: TRBD2 (5 bases). The V and J ends lost 0 bases and 7 bases respectively, with 14 bases between them. This CDR3 is built from 15 residues. Germline V gene data show CDR1 as SGHTS and CDR2 as YDEGEE. CDR3 DNA sequence: TGTGCCAGCAGCTTGGTCGTAGGGAGAGGTAATGAGCAGTTCTTC. Encoded protein: CASSLVVGRGNEQFF.

V usage is TRBV4-2 and J usage is TRBJ2-1; 10 bases match TRBD2. Germline CDR1 is LGHNA and CDR2 is YNFKEQ. The CDR3 spans 15 residues. After removal of 0 bases from V and 6 bases from J, the junction contained 2 bases not matched to a gene. The CDR3 is CASSQEKRGGNEQFF. In DNA form, the CDR3 reads TGTGCCAGCAGCCAAGAGAAGCGGGGGGGCAATGAGCAGTTCTTC.

This clone was picked up a small number of times. The rearrangement uses TRBV7-8 and TRBJ2-2; D remains ambiguous. CDR1 is SGHVS and CDR2 is FQNEAQ in the germline V gene. The germline V and J ends were trimmed by 5 bases and 6 bases, with 4 bases remaining between them. This CDR3 spans 11 amino acids. The CDR3 bases are TGTGCCAGCAGCCCCGCCGGGGAGCTGTTTTTT. Protein sequence: CASSPAGELFF. Using reference TRBV7-8 and TRBJ2-2 for the parts outside the CDR3, the full variable domain is GAGVSQSPRYKVAKRGQDVALRCDPISGHVSLFWYQQALGQGPEFLTYFQNEAQLDKSGLPSDRFFAERPEGSVSTLKIQRTQQEDSAVYLCASSPAGELFFGEGSRLTVL.

This chain joins TRBV9 and TRBJ2-2, with 8 bases that match TRBD2. V dropped 0 bases and J dropped 6; count of bases not matched to a gene: 10. CDR1 is SGDLS and CDR2 is YYNGEE in the germline V gene. The CDR3 covers 17 residues. The DNA of the CDR3 is TGTGCCAGCAGCGTAGATCGGGGGGGCAGTTTAGCCGGGGAGCTGTTTTTT. This sequence encodes CASSVDRGGSLAGELFF.

The chain couples TRBV29-1 to TRBJ2-1, with 8 nucleotides matching TRBD1. This CDR3 contains 16 residues. Germline V gene data show CDR1 as SQVTM and CDR2 as ANQGSEA. The J segment lost 3 bases and the V segment lost 0 bases, leaving 7 bases of the junction unmatched. This chain's CDR3 is CSVEDLQGAYYNEQFF. Here the CDR3 DNA reads TGCAGCGTTGAAGATCTCCAGGGGGCATACTACAATGAGCAGTTCTTC.

The chain employs TRBV5-4 and TRBJ1-1, with 7 bases that match TRBD1. V was clipped by 6 bases and J by 4 bases; unmatched bases: 9. CDR3 length equals 14 residues. Germline values: CDR1 SGHNT, CDR2 YYREEE (reference sequence). The CDR3, as DNA: TGTGCCAGCATCCCCTGGGCAGGGGGCACTGAAGCTTTCTTT. Translating it yields CASIPWAGGTEAFF.

The rearrangement links TRBV9 to TRBJ1-1, with D perhaps matching TRBD1 (5 bases). V dropped 1 base and J dropped 0 bases, with 10 bases sitting between them. The CDR3 totals 15 residues. CDR1 and CDR2 (germline): SGDLS, YYNGEE. Here the CDR3 reads CASSVQGQMNTEAFF. CDR3 DNA sequence: TGTGCCAGCAGCGTACAGGGTCAGATGAACACTGAAGCTTTCTTT.

The chain links TRBV29-1 to TRBJ2-1, with 9 nucleotides matching TRBD2. Germline CDR1 reads SQVTM; CDR2 reads ANQGSEA. There are 14 residues in the CDR3. The junction had 8 bases not matched to a gene; V was cut back by 4 bases and J by 7 bases. CDR3 region: CSVVPSGNKNEQFF. The CDR3 region has the DNA TGCAGCGTTGTGCCTAGCGGGAACAAAAATGAGCAGTTCTTC.

The rearrangement joins TRBV5-4 to TRBJ2-5; 14 bases match TRBD2. V shed 9 bases and J 4 bases; nucleotides not matched to a gene: 11. The germline gives CDR1 SGHNT, CDR2 YYREEE (reference sequence). This CDR3 has 16 amino acids. The CDR3 DNA reads TGTGCCACAGGGACTAGCGGGGGTGTTCGAGCAGAGACCCAGTACTTC. Translating gives CATGTSGGVRAETQYF. The whole variable domain, filled in from reference TRBV5-4 and TRBJ2-5, reads ETGVTQSPTHLIKTRGQQVTLRCSSQSGHNTVSWYQQALGQGPQFIFQYYREEENGRGNFPPRFSGLQFPNYSSELNVNALELDDSALYLCATGTSGGVRAETQYFGPGTRLLVL.

The CDR3 nucleotides are TGTGCCAGCAGCTTACGGCAGCCCCAGCATTTT. Protein sequence: CASSLRQPQHF. The chain uses TRBV7-9 and TRBJ1-5; D not certain. Trimming removed 2 bases from V and 7 bases from J, with 3 bases in between. CDR1 and CDR2 from the germline V gene are SEHNR and FQNEAQ (reference sequence). CDR3 length equals 11 residues.

The rearrangement links TRBV7-9 to TRBJ2-5, with 8 positions matching TRBD1. Germline V lookup: CDR1 SEHNR, CDR2 FQNEAQ (reference sequence). V lost 1 base and J lost 4; bases outside the gene matches: 2. The CDR3 is 14 amino acids. This chain's CDR3 is CASSLGTGTETQYF. In DNA, the CDR3 is TGTGCCAGCAGCTTAGGGACAGGGACAGAGACCCAGTACTTC.

The J gene is TRBJ1-1, the V gene TRBV19; no clear D gene. CDR1 is LNHDA and CDR2 is SQIVND in the germline V gene (reference sequence). The germline V and J ends were trimmed by 7 bases and 0 bases, with 9 bases remaining between them. The CDR3 spans 13 residues. The CDR3 spells CASTQTMNTEAFF. In nucleotides, the CDR3 is TGTGCCAGTACCCAGACTATGAACACTGAAGCTTTCTTT.